These 31 T cell receptor beta chains originate from one sample sequenced in a study of regulatory T cells in long-lasting Graves disease. Time point: newly diagnosed GD, antithyroid drugs for less than 3 months. The authors made the TCR library using RNA they extracted from PBMCs. Sequencing libraries for TCR beta were prepared with iRepertoire HTBI primers and Arm-PCR of CDR3 regions. TCRdb re-derived calls from the multiplex PCR reads in MiXCR, one entry per CDR3 protein. This table has fewer than 550,000 distinct CDR3 sequences, roughly 15% appearing once. In addition, the sample was reused for a study of T cells in Graves' hyperthyroidism and ophthalmopathy.

The sequences come from peripheral blood mononuclear cells (PBMCs), collected at new diagnosis, from a patient treated with antithyroid drugs. These receptors were obtained from a woman aged 18-29 years with Graves disease.

This clonotype came up many times. The rearrangement joins TRBV7-9 to TRBJ2-1; D possibly corresponds to TRBD2 (6 bases). CDR3 length: 15 amino acids. Germline V gene data show CDR1 as SEHNR and CDR2 as FQNEAQ (reference sequence). Trimming took off 5 bases at V and 10 bases at J, with 21 bases between the two ends. CDR3 nucleotide sequence: TGTGCCAGCAGCCCCGAGGGACTTTCTAATTCCGAGCAGTTCTTC. Translated, it gives CASSPEGLSNSEQFF.

The chain is built from TRBV24-1 and TRBJ2-2, with D uncertain. The V and J ends lost 1 base and 6 bases respectively, with 8 bases between them. The CDR3 consists of 14 residues. The germline CDR1 and CDR2 sequences are KGHDR and SFDVKD. The CDR3 region is CATSDLNTPGELFF. CDR3 in DNA: TGTGCCACCAGTGATTTAAACACCCCCGGGGAGCTGTTTTTT.

This chain links TRBV6-2 or TRBV6-3 with TRBJ2-1, with TRBD1 as a possible D gene (6 bases). The length of the CDR3 is 14 residues. Germline V lookup: CDR1 MNHEY, CDR2 SVGEGT. Between the trimmed V and J ends, which lost 6 bases and 4 bases, there was a span of 13 bases. The DNA for the CDR3 is TGTGCCAGCAGAACAGGGTCCATTTACAATGAGCAGTTCTTC. Residues: CASRTGSIYNEQFF.

The gene calls are TRBV5-1 and TRBJ2-3; TRBD2 aligns across 10 bases. The CDR3 has 18 residues. With V trimmed by 2 bases and J by 5 bases, 14 bases remained unmatched. Germline values: CDR1 SGHRS, CDR2 YFSETQ. The CDR3 loop reads CASSFVSLAGAVIDTQYF. The CDR3 bases are TGCGCCAGCAGCTTCGTATCCCTAGCGGGAGCGGTAATAGATACGCAGTATTTT.

The sample holds a few counts of this clonotype. This chain connects TRBV12-3 or TRBV12-4 to TRBJ2-7; TRBD2 aligns across 7 bases. There are 17 residues in the CDR3. With V trimmed by 6 bases and J by 3 bases, 17 bases remained unmatched. The CDR3 here is CASRKAGLVQENYEQYF. CDR3 sequence (DNA): TGTGCCAGCAGGAAGGCAGGACTAGTTCAGGAAAACTACGAGCAGTACTTC.

This clonotype appeared a few times. The chain employs TRBV30 and TRBJ1-5; D gene ambiguous. V was clipped by 2 bases and J by 4 bases, with 18 bases between them. Germline CDR1 GTSNPN, CDR2 SVGIG (reference sequence). This CDR3 has 16 residues. Here the CDR3 DNA reads TGTGCCTGGAGTTTCTCCCTCGGGATCCAAAATCAGCCCCAGCATTTT. Translated, it gives CAWSFSLGIQNQPQHF.

This clonotype has ten or more counts. This chain links TRBV30 with TRBJ2-3; D not certain. Trimming removed 2 bases from V and 6 bases from J, with 6 bases in between. This CDR3 region has 11 residues. In germline, CDR1 is GTSNPN, CDR2 SVGIG (reference sequence). The CDR3 DNA is TGTGCCTGGAGTATCGGGGATACGCAGTATTTT. Amino acids: CAWSIGDTQYF.

This clonotype was seen only a few times. The rearrangement joins TRBV9 to TRBJ2-7; perhaps TRBD1 as D (6 bases). The CDR3 contains 17 residues. Germline assignment: CDR1 SGDLS and CDR2 YYNGEE. The germline V and J ends were trimmed by 0 bases and 3 bases, with 19 bases remaining between them. CDR3 protein: CASSVDGFGGVIYEQYF. In DNA form, the CDR3 reads TGTGCCAGCAGCGTAGACGGATTTGGGGGCGTAATCTACGAGCAGTACTTC.

This clonotype was counted ten times or more. The V call is TRBV20-1, the J call TRBJ2-1, with unresolved D. V lost 3 bases and J lost 7, with 4 bases in between. The CDR3 has 10 residues. CDR1 is DFQATT, CDR2 SNEGSKA, per germline (reference sequence). The CDR3 region has the DNA TGCAGTGCTAGCACTAATGAGCAGTTCTTC. Protein: CSASTNEQFF.

This clonotype was observed at least ten times. The chain carries TRBV20-1 and TRBJ1-1; 8 bases align to TRBD1. The germline V gene encodes CDR1 DFQATT and CDR2 SNEGSKA (reference sequence). CDR3 length: 13 residues. The trim removed 4 bases at V and 4 bases at J, leaving 5 bases unmatched. CDR3: CSATTGDGTEAFF. The CDR3 DNA sequence: TGCAGTGCTACGACAGGGGATGGCACTGAAGCTTTCTTT.

This chain uses TRBV6-1 with TRBJ1-2; 9 bases align to TRBD1. The ends lost 6 bases at V and 4 bases at J; junction bases unmatched: 6. Germline V gene lookup returns CDR1 MNHNS and CDR2 SASEGT. This CDR3 is built from 14 residues. The CDR3 reads CASSPGQGPYGYTF. CDR3 nucleotide sequence: TGTGCCAGCAGCCCGGGACAGGGACCCTATGGCTACACCTTC.

This clonotype came up a few times. This chain connects TRBV30 to TRBJ2-3, with 7 bases aligning to TRBD2. Germline CDR1 reads GTSNPN; CDR2 reads SVGIG (reference sequence). This CDR3 contains 14 residues. Trimming cost V 2 bases and J 2 bases; bases outside gene matches: 4. The DNA for the CDR3 is TGTGCCTGGAGTAGCGGGACTAACACAGATACGCAGTATTTT. Protein: CAWSSGTNTDTQYF.

At least ten counts were recorded for this clonotype. The chain carries TRBV5-1 and TRBJ2-7; 8 bases agree with TRBD1. The V segment lost 5 bases and the J segment 5 bases; nucleotides outside the gene matches: 9. Per germline, CDR1 SGHRS and CDR2 YFSETQ. The CDR3 sequence is 14 residues long. The CDR3 DNA reads TGCGCCAGCAGGAAGACAGGGGACGTAAACGAGCAGTACTTC. As protein: CASRKTGDVNEQYF.

The chain joins TRBV6-2 or TRBV6-3 to TRBJ2-3, with 10 nucleotides matching TRBD2. CDR1 MNHEY and CDR2 SVGEGT come from the germline V gene. CDR3 length: 15 residues. V was clipped by 0 bases and J by 4 bases; unmatched bases: 1. CDR3 nucleotide sequence: TGTGCCAGCAGTTACTCAGCGGGAGGGCCAGATACGCAGTATTTT. The encoded protein is CASSYSAGGPDTQYF.

This clonotype was observed many times. CDR3 protein: CSARGVGLAGVPDTQYF. The CDR3 nucleotides read TGCAGTGCTAGAGGGGTGGGCTTAGCGGGAGTGCCAGATACGCAGTATTTT. This chain links TRBV20-1 with TRBJ2-3, with 9 bases fitting TRBD2. CDR1 and CDR2 (germline): DFQATT, SNEGSKA (reference sequence). Trimming removed 1 base from V and 4 bases from J; junction bases left unmatched: 12. This CDR3 region has 17 residues.

About this clonotype itself: This likely came from a read error, as a far larger clone is one base away. The chain combines TRBV11-2 with TRBJ2-3, with a tentative D call TRBD1 (5 bases). CDR3 size: 13 residues. Germline lookup yields CDR1 SGHAT and CDR2 FQNNGV. The CDR3 nucleotides read TGTGCCAGCAGCCCCAGACGCACAGGTACGCAGTATTTT. It encodes CASSPRRTGTQYF.

This clonotype was seen a few times. The rearrangement uses TRBV5-1 and TRBJ2-5; D perhaps matches TRBD2 (5 bases). Trimming removed 0 bases from V and 5 bases from J, with 11 bases in between. The V gene's germline CDR1 is SGHRS and CDR2 YFSETQ. The CDR3 runs to 14 residues. The chain's CDR3 is CASSLAEGGETQYF. The CDR3 nucleotides read TGCGCCAGCAGCTTGGCGGAAGGCGGGGAGACCCAGTACTTC. Complete variable domain (other parts from reference TRBV5-1 and TRBJ2-5): KAGVTQTPRYLIKTRGQQVTLSCSPISGHRSVSWYQQTPGQGLQFLFEYFSETQRNKGNFPGRFSGRQFSNSRSEMNVSTLELGDSALYLCASSLAEGGETQYFGPGTRLLVL.

At least ten counts were recorded for this clonotype. The chain links TRBV18 to TRBJ2-3; D unresolved. Trimming removed 8 bases from V and 0 bases from J, with 9 bases in between. The CDR3 totals 13 residues. Germline V gene lookup returns CDR1 KGHSH and CDR2 LQKENI. The CDR3 nucleotides are TGTGCCAGCCTCACCCGCAGCACAGATACGCAGTATTTT. This encodes CASLTRSTDTQYF.

This clonotype appeared a few times. This rearrangement joins TRBV12-3 or TRBV12-4 to TRBJ2-3, with a weak D call TRBD2 (5 bases). The CDR3 is made up of 16 amino acids. The V gene lost 3 bases and the J gene lost 2 bases, with 15 bases spanning the gap. CDR3 sequence: CASSFRGAPHTDTQYF. The CDR3 bases are TGTGCCAGCAGTTTTCGGGGAGCGCCCCACACAGATACGCAGTATTTT.

In this sample, this clonotype turned up a few times. The genes are TRBV20-1 and TRBJ2-1, with 7 bases matching TRBD1. CDR3 length: 13 amino acids. J gave up 4 bases and V 3 bases, and 3 bases lay outside the gene matches. CDR1 is DFQATT, CDR2 SNEGSKA, per germline (reference sequence). The CDR3 nucleotides read TGCAGTGCTAGTGGGACAGAGTACAATGAGCAGTTCTTC. This translates into CSASGTEYNEQFF.

This clonotype was seen many times. The genes are TRBV6-1 and TRBJ2-7; TRBD2 agrees at 14 bases. Per the germline V gene, CDR1 is MNHNS and CDR2 is SASEGT. This CDR3 contains 16 residues. The V and J ends lost 10 bases and 3 bases, in that order; junction bases with no gene match: 11. CDR3 residues: CATAGTSGRGLYEQYF. The CDR3 DNA follows: TGTGCCACAGCCGGGACTAGCGGGAGAGGACTCTACGAGCAGTACTTC.

This clonotype was detected a few times. The V and J genes are TRBV10-3 and TRBJ2-5, with 8 bases that match TRBD1. Germline V lookup: CDR1 ENHRY, CDR2 SYGVKD. With 7 bases clipped from V and 2 bases from J, the junction kept 6 bases outside the gene matches. The CDR3 sequence is 14 residues long. This CDR3 is CAINQGAYQETQYF. The CDR3 DNA sequence: TGTGCCATCAATCAGGGGGCATATCAAGAGACCCAGTACTTC.

This clonotype came up many times. The chain couples TRBV30 to TRBJ2-2, with 9 nucleotides matching TRBD1. Germline lookup yields CDR1 GTSNPN and CDR2 SVGIG (reference sequence). Trimming took 5 bases from V and 3 from J; bases not matched to a gene: 7. This CDR3 is built from 15 residues. The DNA for the CDR3 is TGTGCCTGGCGGGCACAGGGGGCTGACACCGGGGAGCTGTTTTTT. Translation: CAWRAQGADTGELFF. The full variable domain, completed using reference TRBV30 and TRBJ2-2, is SQTIHQWPATLVQPVGSPLSLECTVEGTSNPNLYWYRQAAGRGLQLLFYSVGIGQISSEVPQNLSASRPQDRQFILSSKKLLLSDSGFYLCAWRAQGADTGELFFGEGSRLTVL.

This clonotype appeared many times. This chain's CDR3 is CASSSQRDTQYF. CDR3 in DNA: TGTGCCAGCAGCTCACAACGGGATACGCAGTATTTT. The V call is TRBV11-2, the J call TRBJ2-3; D unclear. V lost 4 bases to trimming and J lost 6 bases, with 8 bases between them. Germline CDR1 reads SGHAT; CDR2 reads FQNNGV. CDR3 size: 12 residues.

The rearrangement uses TRBV27 and TRBJ1-1; no definite D call. This CDR3 contains 13 residues. Trimming took 3 bases from V and 1 from J, leaving 6 bases between them. Germline CDR1 reads MNHEY; CDR2 reads SMNVEV (reference sequence). The CDR3 DNA sequence: TGTGCCAGCAGTTTCACCTCGAACACTGAAGCTTTCTTT. Amino acids: CASSFTSNTEAFF.

The gene calls are TRBV6-2 or TRBV6-3 and TRBJ2-7; TRBD2 is a possible D gene (5 bases). CDR3 size: 16 residues. In germline, CDR1 is MNHEY, CDR2 SVGEGT. The V end lost 0 bases, the J end lost 0 bases, and 12 bases lay between the germline ends. CDR3 nucleotide sequence: TGTGCCAGCAGTTACTCCGTGCGGGTAGGCTCCTACGAGCAGTACTTC. This codes for CASSYSVRVGSYEQYF.

This sequence joins TRBV12-3 or TRBV12-4 and TRBJ2-1; TRBD1 aligns across 9 bases. There are 15 residues in the CDR3. J lost 5 bases, V lost 5 bases, and 7 bases had no gene match. The CDR3 region has the DNA TGTGCCAGCAGTCCCGGGACAGGGATTAACAATGAGCAGTTCTTC. It specifies CASSPGTGINNEQFF.

In this sample, this clonotype turned up a few times. The V and J genes are TRBV5-1 and TRBJ1-2; 8 bases are shared with TRBD1. CDR3 length: 16 residues. Looked up from germline, CDR1 is SGHRS and CDR2 is YFSETQ. V dropped 9 bases and J dropped 3; count of bases not matched to a gene: 16. The CDR3 sequence: CATKQDPGQVYYGYTF. CDR3 DNA: TGCGCCACCAAACAAGATCCGGGACAGGTCTACTATGGCTACACCTTC.

This clonotype was seen more than once but under ten times. The V gene is TRBV7-9, the J gene TRBJ2-7; 7 positions match TRBD2. The V gene's germline CDR1 is SEHNR and CDR2 FQNEAQ (reference sequence). Trimming cost V 4 bases and J 2 bases; bases outside gene matches: 8. The length of the CDR3 is 15 residues. The CDR3 spells CASSWISSGTYEQYF. CDR3 DNA sequence: TGTGCCAGCAGCTGGATCTCTAGCGGAACCTACGAGCAGTACTTC.

J is TRBJ2-5 and V is TRBV6-1; D is uncertain. The CDR3 runs 12 residues. V was trimmed by 6 bases and J by 2 bases, leaving 7 bases between them. The germline V gene has CDR1 MNHNS and CDR2 SASEGT. Written as DNA, the CDR3 is TGTGCCAGCAGGGGGAAACAAGAGACCCAGTACTTC. This codes for CASRGKQETQYF.

The chain employs TRBV6-5 and TRBJ1-1; the D is unclear. Germline V gene lookup returns CDR1 MNHEY and CDR2 SVGAGI. V was trimmed by 1 base and J by 4 bases, leaving 13 bases between them. The CDR3 covers 15 residues. The DNA of the CDR3 is TGTGCCAGCAGTTACTTGGACGCCATCCCCACTGAAGCTTTCTTT. It codes for CASSYLDAIPTEAFF.